This T cell receptor beta chain comes out of a study of blood T cell repertoires in COVID-19. Sequenced by immunoSEQ multiplex PCR; TCRdb stores in-frame clones only, minus some. The repertoire holds hundreds of thousands of clones, with 85% to 90% as singletons. Germline assignment: CDR1 WSHSY and CDR2 SAAADI. The germline V and J ends were trimmed by 6 bases and 0 bases, with 11 bases remaining between them. The CDR3 contains 14 residues. Seattle cases were enrolled at active infection and followed longitudinally. This receptor was obtained from a man younger than 30 with COVID-19, enrolled during active disease. Sequences were obtained from peripheral blood. The chain couples TRBV10-2 to TRBJ1-1; TRBD1 is a possible D gene (5 bases). The CDR3 DNA sequence: TGCGCCAGCAGGTCTAGGGGCTTGAACACTGAAGCTTTCTTT. Translation gives CASRSRGLNTEAFF.